This TCR beta chain was recorded in a study of T cell changes during pregnancy in multiple sclerosis. TCRdb's copy holds only in-frame clones and misses some; the assay was immunoSEQ multiplex PCR. The sample holds 47,000 or so clones, 94% seen once. For this clone: One junction end does not reproduce the germline sequence, and a read error may be involved. The same CDR3 can be traced to other DNA sequences in this sample.

CDR3 length: 13 residues. CDR1 and CDR2 (germline): MGHDK, SYGVNS. The receptor comes from a female donor with multiple sclerosis, enrolled in a pregnancy study. This sequence joins TRBV25-1 and TRBJ2-7; 8 bases fit TRBD2. This material consisted of CD4+ T cells from peripheral blood mononuclear cells, taken in the first trimester of pregnancy. The CDR3 coding sequence is TGTGCTAGCAGCCTAGCGGGTACTTACGAGCAGTACTTC. Encoded protein: CASSLAGTYEQYF.